This T cell receptor beta chain was sequenced for a study of beta chain features in type 1 diabetes. Study-wide findings and caveats: Type 1 diabetes patients had TCRB CDR3s that were shorter (moderately but significantly so) in all four CD4+ subsets. Any PCR bias toward short templates would affect both groups alike.

Once sorted, every population was more than 98% pure. About this clone itself: Its antigen is undetermined.

V lost 2 bases and J 8 bases, leaving 13 bases between the germline ends. CDR1 MNHEY and CDR2 SVGAGI come from the germline V gene. The CDR3 totals 14 residues. Isolated RNA was reverse transcribed in full, so expressed TCRB transcripts were sequenced. Measured with immunoSEQ multiplex PCR; TCRdb has only the in-frame clones, and not every one. The data contain approximately 38,000 clones, 64% of them singletons. Sequencing was carried out using Tregs from blood. This receptor was taken from a woman aged 25-40 years in good health. The V gene is TRBV6-5, the J gene TRBJ2-1, with D possibly being TRBD2 (6 bases). CDR3 loop: CASSYTGVKHEQFF. The CDR3 DNA sequence: TGTGCCAGCAGTTACACGGGAGTTAAGCATGAGCAGTTCTTC.